Below, one T cell receptor beta chain is given with its context. This entry belongs to a study of human T cells and chemical hapten exposure. TCRdb processed the RACE reads anew with MiXCR; each CDR3 protein has one entry. Among 110,000 or so distinct CDR3 sequences listed, 30% to 35% were seen once. The CDR3 length is 12 residues. Germline assignment: CDR1 SQVTM and CDR2 ANQGSEA. V shed 6 bases and J shed 1 base, with 9 bases lying between them. Time point noted: patch test 3, about 24 weeks after DPC sensitization. Sample treatment: therapeutic diphenylcyclopropenone sensitization with weekly scalp DPC.

The starting material was whole blood, obtained in connection with sensitization to the hapten diphenylcyclopropenone (DPC). This rearrangement joins TRBV29-1 to TRBJ1-1, with a weak D call TRBD1 (6 bases). The clonotype comes from a man aged 40-49 years with alopecia areata. Some clones in this sample may be carry-over from other donors' samples. The CDR3 nucleotides read TGCAGCGTCGGACAGAGGAACACTGAAGCTTTCTTT. Its translation is CSVGQRNTEAFF.